This T cell receptor (beta chain) was identified in a study of blood T cell repertoires in COVID-19. Study as a whole: COVID-19 samples, acute and convalescent, were from the United States, Italy and Spain. Sample material is recorded as cDNA or gDNA derived from T cells, B-cell-depleted T cells, or PBMCs.

With 3 bases clipped from V and 4 bases from J, the junction kept 2 bases outside the gene matches. This CDR3 region has 15 residues. Germline V gene data show CDR1 as SGHTA and CDR2 as FQGTGA. Original analysis: Reference gene primer amplification yielded estimated nucleated cell counts. The data were produced by immunoSEQ multiplex PCR, yet TCRdb's version contains in-frame clones alone and is incomplete. Clone size and the V and J calls come from that table; the DNA yielded D and trimming. This repertoire shows under 200,000 clones, approximately 86% found once; its top ten account for roughly 3.3%.

The chain combines TRBV7-3 with TRBJ2-1, with TRBD2 matching 11 bases. The clonotype originates from a man between 65 and 85 years old with acute or convalescent COVID-19. Sequences were obtained from peripheral blood. The CDR3 coding sequence is TGTGCCAGCAGCTTTAGCGGGAGGGAGTACAATGAGCAGTTCTTC. It specifies CASSFSGREYNEQFF.